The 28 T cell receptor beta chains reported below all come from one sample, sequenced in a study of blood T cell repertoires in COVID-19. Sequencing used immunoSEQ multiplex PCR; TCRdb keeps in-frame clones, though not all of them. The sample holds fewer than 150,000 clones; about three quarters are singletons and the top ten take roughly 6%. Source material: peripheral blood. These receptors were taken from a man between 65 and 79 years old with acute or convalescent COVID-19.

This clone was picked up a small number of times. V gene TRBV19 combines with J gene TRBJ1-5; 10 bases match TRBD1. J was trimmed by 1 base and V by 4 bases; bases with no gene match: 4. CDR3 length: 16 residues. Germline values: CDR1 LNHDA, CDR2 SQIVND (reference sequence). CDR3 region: CASSRGQGLSNQPQHF. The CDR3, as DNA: TGTGCCAGTAGTAGGGGACAGGGGTTGAGCAATCAGCCCCAGCATTTT.

The CDR3 protein is CASSESNSSYEQYF. For the CDR3, the DNA is TGCGCCAGCAGTGAGTCGAACAGTTCCTACGAGCAGTACTTC. V and J are TRBV10-1 and TRBJ2-7; no firm D call. In germline, CDR1 is WNHNN, CDR2 SYGVQD (reference sequence). Deletions cut 0 bases from V and 1 base from J, with 7 bases between. There are 14 residues in the CDR3.

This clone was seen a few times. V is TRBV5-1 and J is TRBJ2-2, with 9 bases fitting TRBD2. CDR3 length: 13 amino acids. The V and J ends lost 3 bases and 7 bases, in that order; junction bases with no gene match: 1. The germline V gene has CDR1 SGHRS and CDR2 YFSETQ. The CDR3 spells CASSSTSGGELFF. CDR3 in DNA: TGCGCCAGCAGCTCGACTAGCGGCGGGGAGCTGTTTTTT.

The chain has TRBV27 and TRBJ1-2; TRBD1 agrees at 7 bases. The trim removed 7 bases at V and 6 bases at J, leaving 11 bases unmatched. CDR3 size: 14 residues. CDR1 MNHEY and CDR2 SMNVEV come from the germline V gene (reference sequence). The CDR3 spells CASTPSLRGHGYTF. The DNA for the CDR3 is TGTGCCAGCACCCCCTCACTAAGGGGGCATGGCTACACCTTC.

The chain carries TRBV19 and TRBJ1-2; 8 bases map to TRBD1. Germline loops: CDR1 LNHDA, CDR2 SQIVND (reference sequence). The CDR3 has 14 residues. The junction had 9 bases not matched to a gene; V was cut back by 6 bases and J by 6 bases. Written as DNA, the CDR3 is TGTGCCAGTAGCATGAACAGGGGGTCGGATGGCTACACCTTC. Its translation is CASSMNRGSDGYTF.

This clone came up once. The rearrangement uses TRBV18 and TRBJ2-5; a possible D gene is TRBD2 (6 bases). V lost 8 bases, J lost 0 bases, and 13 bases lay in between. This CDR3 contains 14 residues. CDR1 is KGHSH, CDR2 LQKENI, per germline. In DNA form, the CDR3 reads TGTGCCAGCACCTTAAGGAGGGACCAAGAGACCCAGTACTTC. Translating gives CASTLRRDQETQYF.

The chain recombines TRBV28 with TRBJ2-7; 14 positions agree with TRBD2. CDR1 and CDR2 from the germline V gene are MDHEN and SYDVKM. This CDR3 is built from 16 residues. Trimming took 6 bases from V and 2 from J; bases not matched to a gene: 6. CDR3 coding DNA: TGTGCCAGCAGCCTTGAGACTAGCGGGAGGGCCTACGAGCAGTACTTC. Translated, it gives CASSLETSGRAYEQYF.

The CDR3 coding sequence is TGTGCCAGCATCCCGGGCAGGGAAATCAGTGGGGCCAACGTCCTGACTTTC. This encodes CASIPGREISGANVLTF. V and J are TRBV21-1 and TRBJ2-6; whether TRBD1, the table's D call, matches the DNA was not checked. TRBV21-1 is deemed a pseudogene. This CDR3 contains 17 residues.

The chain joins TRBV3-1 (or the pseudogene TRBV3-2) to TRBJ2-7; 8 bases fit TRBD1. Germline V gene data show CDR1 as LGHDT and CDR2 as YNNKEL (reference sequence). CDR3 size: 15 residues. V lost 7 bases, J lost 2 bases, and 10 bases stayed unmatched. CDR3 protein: CASIPQGALAYEQYF. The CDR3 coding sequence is TGTGCCAGCATACCCCAGGGGGCGCTGGCCTACGAGCAGTACTTC.

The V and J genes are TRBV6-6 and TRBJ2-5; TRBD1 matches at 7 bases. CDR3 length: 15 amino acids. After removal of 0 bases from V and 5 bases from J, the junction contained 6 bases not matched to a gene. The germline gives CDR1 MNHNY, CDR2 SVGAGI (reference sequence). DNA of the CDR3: TGTGCCAGCAGTTACTCGGGATCACAGGGGGAGACCCAGTACTTC. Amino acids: CASSYSGSQGETQYF.

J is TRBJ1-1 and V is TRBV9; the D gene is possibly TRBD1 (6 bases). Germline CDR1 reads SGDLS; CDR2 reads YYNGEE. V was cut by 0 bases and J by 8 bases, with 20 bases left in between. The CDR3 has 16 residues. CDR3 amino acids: CASSVVNTGPKPEAFF. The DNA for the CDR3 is TGTGCCAGCAGCGTAGTAAATACAGGGCCGAAACCAGAAGCTTTCTTT.

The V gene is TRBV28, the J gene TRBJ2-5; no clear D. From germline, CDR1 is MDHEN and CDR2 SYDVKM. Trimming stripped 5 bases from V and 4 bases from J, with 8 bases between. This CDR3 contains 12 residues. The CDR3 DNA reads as TGTGCCAGCAGTCCCCCGAGAGAGACCCAGTACTTC. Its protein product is CASSPPRETQYF. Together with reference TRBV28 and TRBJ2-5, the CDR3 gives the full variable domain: DVKVTQSSRYLVKRTGEKVFLECVQDMDHENMFWYRQDPGLGLRLIYFSYDVKMKEKGDIPEGYSVSREKKERFSLILESASTNQTSMYLCASSPPRETQYFGPGTRLLVL.

The CDR3 bases are TGTGCCAGCAGACCACCGGGACAAGCACAGCAGTACTTC. Translated, it gives CASRPPGQAQQYF. The rearrangement links TRBV12-3 or TRBV12-4 to TRBJ2-7; weak D call: TRBD1 (6 bases). This CDR3 comprises 13 residues. Trimming pared 6 bases from V and 8 bases from J, leaving 17 bases between.

The CDR3 spells CASRQGYGYTF. The CDR3 region has the DNA TGTGCCAGCAGACAGGGCTATGGCTACACCTTC. The rearrangement links TRBV3-1 (or the pseudogene TRBV3-2) to TRBJ1-2, with D maybe TRBD1 (6 bases). Germline CDR1 and CDR2: LGHDT and YNNKEL (reference sequence). The CDR3 spans 11 residues. With 6 bases removed from V and 4 bases from J, the gap between germline ends came to 6 bases.

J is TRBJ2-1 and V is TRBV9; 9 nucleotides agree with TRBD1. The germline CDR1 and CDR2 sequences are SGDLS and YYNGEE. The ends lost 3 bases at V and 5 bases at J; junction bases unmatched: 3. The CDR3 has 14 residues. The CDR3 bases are TGTGCCAGCAGCGGGGGACAGGGCGACAATGAGCAGTTCTTC. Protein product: CASSGGQGDNEQFF.

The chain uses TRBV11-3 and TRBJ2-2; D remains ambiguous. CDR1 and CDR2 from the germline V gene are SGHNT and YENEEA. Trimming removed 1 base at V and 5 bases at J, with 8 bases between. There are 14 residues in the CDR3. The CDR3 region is CASSLGSPTGELFF. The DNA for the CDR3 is TGTGCCAGCAGCTTAGGTAGTCCAACCGGGGAGCTGTTTTTT.

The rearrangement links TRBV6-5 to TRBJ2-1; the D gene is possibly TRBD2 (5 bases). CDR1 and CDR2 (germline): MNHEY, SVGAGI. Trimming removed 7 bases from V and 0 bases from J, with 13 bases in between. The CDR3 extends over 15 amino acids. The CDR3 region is CASNPDLSSYNEQFF. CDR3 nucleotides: TGTGCCAGCAATCCGGACTTGAGCTCCTACAATGAGCAGTTCTTC.

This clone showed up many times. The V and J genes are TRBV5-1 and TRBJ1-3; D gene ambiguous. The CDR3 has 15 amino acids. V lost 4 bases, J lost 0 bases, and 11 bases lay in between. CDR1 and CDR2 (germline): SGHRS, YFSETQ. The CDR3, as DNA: TGCGCCAGCAGCCCAGAACAGAACTCTGGAAACACCATATATTTT. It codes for CASSPEQNSGNTIYF.

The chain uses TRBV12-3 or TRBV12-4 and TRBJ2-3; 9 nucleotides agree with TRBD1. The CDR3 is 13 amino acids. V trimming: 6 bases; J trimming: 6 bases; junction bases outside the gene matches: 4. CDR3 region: CASSSGQGDTQYF. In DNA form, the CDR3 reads TGTGCCAGCAGCTCCGGACAGGGGGATACGCAGTATTTT.

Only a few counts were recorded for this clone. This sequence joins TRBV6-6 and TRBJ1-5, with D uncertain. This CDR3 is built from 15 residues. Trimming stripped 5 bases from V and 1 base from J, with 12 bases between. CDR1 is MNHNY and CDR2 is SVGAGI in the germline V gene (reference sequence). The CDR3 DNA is TGTGCCAGCAGTACTCACGAAAAAAGCAATCAGCCCCAGCATTTT. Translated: CASSTHEKSNQPQHF.

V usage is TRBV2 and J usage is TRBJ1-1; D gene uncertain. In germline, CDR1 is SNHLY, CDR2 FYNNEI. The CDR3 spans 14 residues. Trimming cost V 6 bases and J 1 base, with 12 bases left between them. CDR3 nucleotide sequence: TGTGCCAGCAGCGGGATCTATAAGAACACTGAAGCTTTCTTT. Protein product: CASSGIYKNTEAFF.

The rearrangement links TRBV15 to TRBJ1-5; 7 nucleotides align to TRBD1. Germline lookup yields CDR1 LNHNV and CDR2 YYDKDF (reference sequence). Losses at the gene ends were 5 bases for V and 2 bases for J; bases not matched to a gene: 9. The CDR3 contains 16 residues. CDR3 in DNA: TGTGCCACCAGCGGAACACAGGGGAGTGGCAATCAGCCCCAGCATTTT. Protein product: CATSGTQGSGNQPQHF.

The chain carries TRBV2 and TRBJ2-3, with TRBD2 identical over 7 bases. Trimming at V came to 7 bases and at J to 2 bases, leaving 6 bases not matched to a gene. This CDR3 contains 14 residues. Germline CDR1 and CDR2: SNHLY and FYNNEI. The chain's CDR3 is CASNPGGYTDTQYF. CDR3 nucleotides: TGTGCCAGCAACCCGGGAGGATACACAGATACGCAGTATTTT.

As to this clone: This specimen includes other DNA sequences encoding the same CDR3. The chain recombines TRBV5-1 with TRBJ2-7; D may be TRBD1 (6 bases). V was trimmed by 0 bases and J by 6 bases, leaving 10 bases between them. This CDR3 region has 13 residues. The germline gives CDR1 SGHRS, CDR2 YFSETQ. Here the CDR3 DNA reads TGCGCCAGCAGCTTGGACAGGGTAGGCGAGCAGTACTTC. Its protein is CASSLDRVGEQYF.

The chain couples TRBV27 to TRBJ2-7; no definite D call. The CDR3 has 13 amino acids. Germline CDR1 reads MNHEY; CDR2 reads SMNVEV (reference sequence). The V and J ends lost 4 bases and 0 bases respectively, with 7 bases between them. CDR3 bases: TGTGCCAGCAGTTCAGATCTCTCCTACGAGCAGTACTTC. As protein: CASSSDLSYEQYF.

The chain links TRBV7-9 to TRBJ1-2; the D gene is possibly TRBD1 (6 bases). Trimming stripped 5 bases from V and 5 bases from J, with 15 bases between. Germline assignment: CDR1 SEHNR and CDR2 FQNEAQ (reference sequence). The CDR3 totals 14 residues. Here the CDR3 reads CASSRRDNSYGYTF. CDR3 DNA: TGTGCCAGCAGCCGTCGGGACAACTCGTATGGCTACACCTTC.

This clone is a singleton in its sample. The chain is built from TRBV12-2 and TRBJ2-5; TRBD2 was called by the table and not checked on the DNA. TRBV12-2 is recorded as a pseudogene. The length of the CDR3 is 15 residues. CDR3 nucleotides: TGTGCAAGTCGCTTAGAAGTGTCGGTGGAAGAGACCCAGTACTTC. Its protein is CASRLEVSVEETQYF.

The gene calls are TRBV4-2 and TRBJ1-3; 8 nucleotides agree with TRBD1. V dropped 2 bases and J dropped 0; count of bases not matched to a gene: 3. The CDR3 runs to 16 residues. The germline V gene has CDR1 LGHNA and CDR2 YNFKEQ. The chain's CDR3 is CASSQQGAISGNTIYF. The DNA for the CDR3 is TGTGCCAGCAGCCAACAGGGGGCGATCTCTGGAAACACCATATATTTT.